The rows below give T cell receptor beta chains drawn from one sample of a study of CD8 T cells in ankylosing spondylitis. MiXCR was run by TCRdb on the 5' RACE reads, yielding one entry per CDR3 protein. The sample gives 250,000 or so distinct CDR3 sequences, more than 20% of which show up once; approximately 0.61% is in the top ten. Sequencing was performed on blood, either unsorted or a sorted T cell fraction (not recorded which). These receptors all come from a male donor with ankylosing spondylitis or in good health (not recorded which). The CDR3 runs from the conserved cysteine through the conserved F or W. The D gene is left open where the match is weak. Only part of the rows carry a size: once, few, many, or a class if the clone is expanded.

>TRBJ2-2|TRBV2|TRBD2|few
CASSGGGNTGELFF
TGTGCCAGCAGCGGGGGGGGGAACACCGGGGAGCTGTTTTTT
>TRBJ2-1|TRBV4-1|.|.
CASSQDPHRDSYNEQFF
TGCGCCAGCAGCCAAGACCCACACAGGGATTCCTACAATGAGCAGTTCTTC
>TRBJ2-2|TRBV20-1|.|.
CSASRGQGTGELFF
TGCAGTGCTAGCAGGGGACAAGGCACCGGGGAGCTGTTTTTT
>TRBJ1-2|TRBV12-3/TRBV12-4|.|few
CASSFNRVYYGYTF
TGTGCCAGCAGTTTCAACAGGGTGTACTATGGCTACACCTTC
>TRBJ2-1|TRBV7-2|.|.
CASSGNYNEQFF
TGTGCCAGCAGCGGGAACTACAATGAGCAGTTCTTC
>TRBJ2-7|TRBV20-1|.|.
CSAPRGDRTIYEQYF
TGCAGTGCCCCCCGGGGGGACAGGACTATCTACGAGCAGTACTTC
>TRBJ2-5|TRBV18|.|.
CASSPSQGQQETQYF
TGTGCCAGCTCACCTTCCCAGGGCCAGCAAGAGACCCAGTACTTC
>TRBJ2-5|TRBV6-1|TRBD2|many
CASRKGLAGGPQETQYF
TGTGCCAGCAGAAAAGGGCTAGCGGGGGGGCCCCAAGAGACCCAGTACTTC
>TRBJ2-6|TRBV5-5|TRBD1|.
CASRLTGGNVLTF
TGTGCCAGCAGGCTAACAGGGGGCAACGTCCTGACTTTC
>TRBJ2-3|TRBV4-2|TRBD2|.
CASSQVGGLARDTQYF
TGTGCCAGCAGCCAAGTGGGAGGGCTAGCGAGGGATACGCAGTATTTT
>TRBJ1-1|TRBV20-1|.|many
CSAPSGDVRTEAFF
TGCAGTGCCCCATCAGGGGATGTTCGAACTGAAGCTTTCTTT
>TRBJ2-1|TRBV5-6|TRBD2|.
CASSPEAGDGGNEQFF
TGTGCCAGCAGCCCAGAAGCGGGGGATGGGGGCAATGAGCAGTTCTTC
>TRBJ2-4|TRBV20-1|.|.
CSASDTTKNSQYF
TGCAGTGCTAGTGACACCACCAAAAACAGTCAGTACTTC
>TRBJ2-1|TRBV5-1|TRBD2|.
CASSIGTSGMEQFF
TGCGCCAGCAGCATCGGGACTAGCGGGATGGAGCAGTTCTTC
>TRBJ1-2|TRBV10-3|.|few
CAISEPGSYTF
TGTGCCATCAGTGAGCCAGGAAGCTACACCTTC
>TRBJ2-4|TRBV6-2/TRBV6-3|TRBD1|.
CASRPGRGQRSLLGENIQYF
TGTGCCAGCCGCCCCGGCCGGGGACAGCGGTCTTTACTGGGGGAAAACATTCAGTACTTC
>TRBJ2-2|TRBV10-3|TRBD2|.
CAISDDRQSLAGTGELFF
TGTGCCATCAGTGACGATCGTCAGAGCCTAGCGGGGACCGGGGAGCTGTTTTTT
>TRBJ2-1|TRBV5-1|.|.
CASSLGLGNEQFF
TGCGCCAGCAGCTTGGGTCTCGGAAATGAGCAGTTCTTC
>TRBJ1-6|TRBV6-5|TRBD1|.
CASSYVGQVNSPLHF
TGTGCCAGCAGTTACGTCGGACAGGTCAATTCACCCCTCCACTTT
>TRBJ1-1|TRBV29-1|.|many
CSVDGGNTEAFF
TGCAGCGTTGATGGGGGTAACACTGAAGCTTTCTTT
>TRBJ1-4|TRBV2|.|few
CASSELAWQRNEKLFF
TGTGCCAGCAGTGAATTAGCGTGGCAGCGGAATGAAAAACTGTTTTTT
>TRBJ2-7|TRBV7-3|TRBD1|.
CASSLTGTGYYEQYF
TGTGCCAGCAGCTTAACCGGGACAGGGTATTACGAGCAGTACTTC
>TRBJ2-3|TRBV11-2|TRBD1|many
CASSLGDRSTDTQYF
TGTGCCAGCAGCTTAGGGGACAGGAGCACAGATACGCAGTATTTT
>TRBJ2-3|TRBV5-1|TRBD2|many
CASNGLAGTDTQYF
TGCGCCAGCAACGGACTAGCGGGCACAGATACGCAGTATTTT
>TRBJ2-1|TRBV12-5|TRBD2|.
CASGFSGGITSYNEQFF
TGTGCTAGTGGTTTTAGCGGGGGGATAACATCCTACAATGAGCAGTTCTTC
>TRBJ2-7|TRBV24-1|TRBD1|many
CATSDPTGDEQYF
TGTGCCACCAGTGATCCGACAGGGGACGAGCAGTACTTC
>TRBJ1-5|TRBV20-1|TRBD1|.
CSARGDRENQPQHF
TGCAGTGCTAGAGGAGACAGGGAAAATCAGCCCCAGCATTTT
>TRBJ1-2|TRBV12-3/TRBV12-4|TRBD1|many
CASSHWTGPQRGYTF
TGTGCCAGCAGTCACTGGACAGGGCCCCAGAGGGGCTACACCTTC
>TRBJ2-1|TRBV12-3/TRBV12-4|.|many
CASSFNEQFF
TGTGCCAGCAGTTTTAATGAGCAGTTCTTC
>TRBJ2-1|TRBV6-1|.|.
CASSDPSPPSPSYNEQFF
TGTGCCAGCAGTGATCCTTCCCCCCCGAGCCCATCCTACAATGAGCAGTTCTTC
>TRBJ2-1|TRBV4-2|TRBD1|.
CASSQRTGTGIDEQFF
TGTGCCAGCAGCCAACGCACCGGGACAGGGATAGATGAGCAGTTCTTC
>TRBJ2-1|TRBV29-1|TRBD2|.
CSLLSGGALDEQFF
TGCAGCCTATTAAGCGGGGGGGCCTTGGATGAGCAGTTCTTC
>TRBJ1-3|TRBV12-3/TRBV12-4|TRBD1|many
CASRVRDRVDTIYF
TGTGCCAGCAGAGTCCGGGACAGGGTAGACACCATATATTTT
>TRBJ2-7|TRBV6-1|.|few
CASSALGGSYEQYF
TGTGCCAGCAGTGCCCTAGGGGGCTCCTACGAGCAGTACTTC
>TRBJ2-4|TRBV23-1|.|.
CASSHPRVVKNIQYF
TGCGCCAGCAGTCACCCCAGGGTGGTCAAAAACATTCAGTACTTC
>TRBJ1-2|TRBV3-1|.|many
CASSQGEGYTF
TGTGCCAGCAGCCAAGGAGAAGGCTACACCTTC
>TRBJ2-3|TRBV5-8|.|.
CASSPQTGDTQYF
TGTGCCAGCAGCCCGCAAACGGGGGATACGCAGTATTTT
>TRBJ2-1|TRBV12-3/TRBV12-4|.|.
CASTEHRGGNEQFF
TGTGCCAGCACCGAACACCGAGGGGGGAATGAGCAGTTCTTC
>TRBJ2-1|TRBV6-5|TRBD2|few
CASSLSGSGEDEQFF
TGTGCCAGCAGTTTAAGTGGTAGCGGGGAGGATGAGCAGTTCTTC
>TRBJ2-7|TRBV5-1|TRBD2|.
CASSPWEGYEQYF
TGCGCCAGCAGCCCCTGGGAGGGCTACGAGCAGTACTTC
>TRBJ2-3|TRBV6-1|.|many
CASSGPNTDTQYF
TGTGCCAGCAGTGGTCCGAACACAGATACGCAGTATTTT
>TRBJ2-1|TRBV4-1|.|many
CASSQVAGGSYNEQFF
TGCGCCAGCAGCCAAGTTGCAGGAGGATCCTACAATGAGCAGTTCTTC
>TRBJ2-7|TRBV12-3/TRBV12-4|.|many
CASSPGRYSYEQYF
TGTGCCAGCAGCCCTGGAAGGTACTCCTACGAGCAGTACTTC
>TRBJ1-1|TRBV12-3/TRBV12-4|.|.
CASSDRDPVNTEAFF
TGTGCCAGCAGTGACCGGGACCCAGTGAACACTGAAGCTTTCTTT
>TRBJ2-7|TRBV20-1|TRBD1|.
CSAPPTGFDEQYF
TGCAGTGCTCCCCCGACAGGGTTCGACGAGCAGTACTTC
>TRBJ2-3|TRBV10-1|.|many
CASSESNSGNTDTQYF
TGCGCCAGCAGTGAGTCGAATAGCGGCAACACAGATACGCAGTATTTT
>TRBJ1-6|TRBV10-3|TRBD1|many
CAISDNGQANNSPLHF
TGTGCCATCAGTGATAACGGACAGGCTAATAATTCACCCCTCCACTTT
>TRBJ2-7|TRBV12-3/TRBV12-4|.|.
CASSPSVGNSYEQYF
TGTGCCAGCAGTCCTTCTGTGGGGAACTCCTACGAGCAGTACTTC
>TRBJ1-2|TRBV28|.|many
CASSLRSTRRVHGYTF
TGTGCCAGCAGTTTACGTTCTACTCGGAGGGTACATGGCTACACCTTC
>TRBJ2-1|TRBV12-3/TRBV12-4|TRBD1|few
CASSSYRQGTYNEQFF
TGTGCCAGCAGTTCATACCGACAGGGGACGTACAATGAGCAGTTCTTC
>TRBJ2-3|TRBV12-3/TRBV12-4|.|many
CASSQRFSTDTQYF
TGTGCCAGCAGTCAAAGATTTAGCACAGATACGCAGTATTTT
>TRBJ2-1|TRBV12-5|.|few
CASQLAGSYNEQFF
TGTGCTAGTCAACTAGCCGGCTCCTACAATGAGCAGTTCTTC
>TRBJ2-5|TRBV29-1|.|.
CSAGGGEVAETQYF
TGCAGCGCGGGTGGAGGAGAAGTGGCGGAGACCCAGTACTTC
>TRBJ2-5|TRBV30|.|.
CAWSVVRGIQETQYF
TGTGCCTGGAGTGTGGTACGGGGAATTCAAGAGACCCAGTACTTC
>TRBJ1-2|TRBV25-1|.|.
CASSKHAWGYTF
TGTGCCAGCAGTAAGCATGCTTGGGGCTACACCTTC